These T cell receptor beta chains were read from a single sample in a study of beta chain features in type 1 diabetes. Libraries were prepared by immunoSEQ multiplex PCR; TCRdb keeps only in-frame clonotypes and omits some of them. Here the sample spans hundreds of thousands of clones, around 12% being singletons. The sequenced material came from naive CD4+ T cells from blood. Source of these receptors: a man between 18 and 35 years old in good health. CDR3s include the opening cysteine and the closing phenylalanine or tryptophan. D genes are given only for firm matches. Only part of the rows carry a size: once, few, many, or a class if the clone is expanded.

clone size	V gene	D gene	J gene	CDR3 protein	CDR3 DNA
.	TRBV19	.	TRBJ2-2	CASSTRVNTGELFF	TGTGCCAGTAGTACCCGGGTTAACACCGGGGAGCTGTTTTTT
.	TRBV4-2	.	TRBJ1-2	CASSQGNLQGNYGYTF	TGTGCCAGCAGCCAAGGAAATTTACAGGGAAACTATGGCTACACCTTC
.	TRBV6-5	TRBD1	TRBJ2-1	CASSQGQGRNEQFF	TGTGCCAGCAGTCAGGGACAGGGGCGGAATGAGCAGTTCTTC
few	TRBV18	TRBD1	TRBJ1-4	CASSPRQGQGGEKLFF	TGTGCCAGCTCACCACGGCAGGGACAGGGTGGTGAAAAACTGTTTTTT
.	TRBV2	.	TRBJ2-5	CASSEGSLTLSRGTQYF	TGTGCCAGCAGTGAAGGATCCCTGACCCTCAGTAGGGGGACCCAGTACTTC
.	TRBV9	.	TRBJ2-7	CASSGPFSYEQYF	TGTGCCAGCAGCGGGCCTTTCTCCTACGAGCAGTACTTC
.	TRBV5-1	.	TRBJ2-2	CASSLAGGTGELFF	TGCGCCAGCAGCTTGGCCGGGGGAACCGGGGAGCTGTTTTTT
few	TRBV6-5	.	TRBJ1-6	CASSYVRYNSPLHF	TGTGCCAGCAGTTACGTTCGGTATAATTCACCCCTCCACTTT
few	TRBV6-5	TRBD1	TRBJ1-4	CASSYAGQTNEKLFF	TGTGCCAGCAGTTACGCGGGACAGACTAATGAAAAACTGTTTTTT
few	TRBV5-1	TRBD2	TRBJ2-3	CASSLMGLAGGWGTDTQYF	TGCGCCAGCAGCTTGATGGGACTAGCGGGAGGGTGGGGCACAGATACGCAGTATTTT
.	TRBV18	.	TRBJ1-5	CASSPTDTDSNQPQHF	TGTGCCAGCTCACCAACCGACACAGATAGCAATCAGCCCCAGCATTTT